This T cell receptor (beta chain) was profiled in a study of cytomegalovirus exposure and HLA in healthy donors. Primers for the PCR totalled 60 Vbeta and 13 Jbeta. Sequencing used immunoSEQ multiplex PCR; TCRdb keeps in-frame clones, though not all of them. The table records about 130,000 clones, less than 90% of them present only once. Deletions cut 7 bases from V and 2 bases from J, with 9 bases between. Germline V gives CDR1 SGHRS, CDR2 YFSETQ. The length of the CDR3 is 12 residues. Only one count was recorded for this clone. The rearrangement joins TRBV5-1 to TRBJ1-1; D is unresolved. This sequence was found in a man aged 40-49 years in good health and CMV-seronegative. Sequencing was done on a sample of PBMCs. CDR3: CASRVDNTEAFF. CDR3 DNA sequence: TGCGCCAGCCGGGTAGATAACACTGAAGCTTTCTTT.